Below, 23 T cell receptor beta chains from the same sample are listed, as sequenced in a study of breast tumors, draining lymph nodes, adjacent tissues. Breast cancer patients provided tissue from their axillary draining lymph nodes. One entry per CDR3 protein, called by TCRdb with MiXCR from the multiplex PCR reads. The sample has over 250,000 distinct CDR3 sequences, 30% to 35% seen once. The specimen was axillary lymph node tissue. The receptors shown here come from a female donor with breast cancer. Some clones in this sample may be carry-over from other donors' samples.

To note about this clonotype: A much larger clone differs from this one at a single base, so this may be a read error. The V gene is TRBV28, the J gene TRBJ2-1; no clear D. The CDR3 consists of 12 residues. Germline V gene sequence: CDR1 MDHEN, CDR2 SYDVKM. With 6 bases removed from V and 3 bases from J, the gap between germline ends came to 6 bases. The CDR3 reads CASRPFYNEQFF. The CDR3 DNA reads TGTGCCAGCAGGCCTTTCTACAATGAGCAGTTCTTC.

Worth noting for this clonotype: This may come from a read error, since a much larger clone is one base off. V and J are TRBV5-6 and TRBJ2-1; 8 nucleotides agree with TRBD2. Germline V lookup: CDR1 SGHDT, CDR2 YYEEEE. This CDR3 has 16 residues. For the CDR3, the DNA is TGTGCCAGCAACTTGTTGTGGGACCTCACTAGCGGTAAGCAGTTCTTC. This encodes CASNLLWDLTSGKQFF.

CDR3 residues: CSASGQRGYEKLFF. CDR3 sequence (DNA): TGCAGTGCTAGCGGACAAAGAGGATATGAAAAACTGTTTTTT. The V gene is TRBV20-1, the J gene TRBJ1-4; D is perhaps TRBD1 (5 bases). The ends were cut back, 3 bases at V and 6 bases at J, with 14 bases in the middle. The CDR3 sequence is 14 residues long. Germline V gene sequence: CDR1 DFQATT, CDR2 SNEGSKA (reference sequence).

This clonotype was observed a few times. A read error is possible here, since a much larger clone lies one base away. The chain is built from TRBV7-9 and TRBJ2-7, with a weak D call TRBD2 (6 bases). The CDR3 sequence is 15 residues long. Germline V gene data show CDR1 as SEHNR and CDR2 as FQNEAQ (reference sequence). Here the CDR3 reads CASSPNRAAGSEQHF. The CDR3 DNA reads as TGTGCCAGCAGCCCAAACCGGGCAGCGGGTTCCGAGCAGCACTTC.

The V and J genes are TRBV7-9 and TRBJ2-7, with D possibly matching TRBD2 (7 bases). V was clipped by 5 bases and J by 2 bases, with 13 bases between them. The germline V gene has CDR1 SEHNR and CDR2 FQNEAQ (reference sequence). The CDR3 loop spans 14 amino acids. The CDR3 nucleotides read TGTGCCAGCAGCCCGAGGGGGGGGACCTACGAGCAGTACGTC. This gives the protein CASSPRGGTYEQYV.

This clonotype appeared many times. The V and J genes are TRBV24-1 and TRBJ1-2, with D uncertain. The V and J ends lost 1 base and 4 bases respectively, with 15 bases between them. CDR3 length equals 16 residues. Germline V gene sequence: CDR1 KGHDR, CDR2 SFDVKD. In DNA, the CDR3 is TGTGCCACCAGTGATTTCGGGCCCAACCCCATCTATGGCTACACCTTC. It translates to CATSDFGPNPIYGYTF.

This clonotype was picked up many times. The genes are TRBV20-1 and TRBJ2-7; possibly TRBD2 for D (6 bases). The CDR3 sequence is 13 residues long. CDR1 and CDR2 (germline): DFQATT, SNEGSKA (reference sequence). V was cut by 5 bases and J by 6 bases, with 17 bases left in between. The CDR3 DNA is TGCAGTGCTCATCGGACTAAGTCGAGCGAGCAGTACTTC. Translating gives CSAHRTKSSEQYF.

The CDR3 sequence: CASRGSSGNYEQYF. The DNA of the CDR3 is TGTGCCAGCAGGGGCTCTAGCGGGAACTACGAGCAGTACTTC. This chain connects TRBV6-2 or TRBV6-3 to TRBJ2-7, with 9 bases fitting TRBD2. This CDR3 comprises 14 residues. Losses at the gene ends were 6 bases for V and 3 bases for J; bases not matched to a gene: 6. Looked up from germline, CDR1 is MNHEY and CDR2 is SVGEGT.

The DNA of the CDR3 is TGTGCCAGCAGCCGGGACACCTCGGACGCCGGGGAGCTGTTTTTT. Its translation is CASSRDTSDAGELFF. This chain links TRBV2 with TRBJ2-2; a possible D gene is TRBD1 (6 bases). The germline gives CDR1 SNHLY, CDR2 FYNNEI. This CDR3 has 15 residues. The germline V and J ends were trimmed by 6 bases and 6 bases, with 17 bases remaining between them.

This CDR3 reads CASSLNTIYF. CDR3 DNA: TGTGCCAGCAGCTTGAACACCATATATTTT. This chain uses TRBV7-8 with TRBJ1-3; D remains unclear. Looked up from germline, CDR1 is SGHVS and CDR2 is FQNEAQ. Trimming shortened V by 3 bases and J by 7 bases, and 1 base separated the two germline ends. The CDR3 covers 10 residues.

This clonotype was seen many times. This chain uses TRBV11-1 with TRBJ2-3; TRBD2 agrees at 10 bases. Germline V gives CDR1 SGHAT, CDR2 FQDESV (reference sequence). V shed 3 bases, J shed 2 bases, and the junction held 2 bases outside the gene matches. The CDR3 has 15 amino acids. CDR3 sequence (DNA): TGTGCCAGCAGCTTTAGCGGGAGGCACACAGATACGCAGTATTTT. Protein: CASSFSGRHTDTQYF.

This clonotype has at least ten counts. The J gene is TRBJ1-4, the V gene TRBV2; no firm D call. This CDR3 contains 15 residues. The V end lost 6 bases, the J end lost 6 bases, and 17 bases lay between the germline ends. The germline V gene has CDR1 SNHLY and CDR2 FYNNEI. The CDR3 coding sequence is TGTGCCAGCAGACAATTAGAGCGGCAAGATGAAAAACTGTTTTTT. Translating gives CASRQLERQDEKLFF.

This clonotype was observed at least ten times. The chain recombines TRBV12-3 or TRBV12-4 with TRBJ1-4; D is uncertain. V was clipped by 2 bases and J by 7 bases, with 14 bases between them. CDR3 length equals 15 residues. The CDR3 DNA reads as TGTGCCAGCAGTTTAACGGGCGGGCGGTTTGAAAAACTGTTTTTT. Encoded protein: CASSLTGGRFEKLFF.

About this clonotype: At one end, the junction sequence differs from germline, possibly due to a read error. The chain has TRBV7-2 and TRBJ2-7; possible D gene TRBD2, 6 bases. The germline CDR1 and CDR2 sequences are SGHTA and FQGNSA. This CDR3 is built from 13 residues. This chain's CDR3 is CASSLGGWGELYF. DNA of the CDR3: TGTGCCAGCAGCTTAGGGGGTTGGGGGGAGCTGTACTTC.

This clonotype was detected ten times or more. The rearrangement uses TRBV3-1 and TRBJ1-5; D unclear. The CDR3 has 13 amino acids. In germline, CDR1 is LGHDT, CDR2 YNNKEL (reference sequence). Trimming stripped 1 base from V and 4 bases from J, with 5 bases between. CDR3 in DNA: TGTGCCAGCAGCCAAGGTGGGAATCAGCCCCAGCATTTT. Translating gives CASSQGGNQPQHF.

With regard to this clonotype: It may be a read error: a sequence one base away is much more abundant. The chain is built from TRBV7-6 and TRBJ2-7, with D perhaps matching TRBD1 (6 bases). Germline CDR1 is SGHVS and CDR2 is FNYEAQ. The CDR3 loop spans 15 amino acids. The CDR3, as DNA: TGTGCCGGCAGCCCCAAGAGCAGGGGTCCCTACGAGCAGTACTTC. Its protein product is CAGSPKSRGPYEQYF.

A few counts support this clonotype. V usage is TRBV5-8 and J usage is TRBJ2-7; 13 bases fit TRBD2. The germline gives CDR1 SGHTS, CDR2 YDEGEE. V gave up 8 bases and J gave up 4 bases; unmatched junction bases: 6. The CDR3 covers 14 residues. The CDR3 protein is CASRTSGSEYEQYF. CDR3 DNA sequence: TGTGCCAGTAGGACTAGCGGGAGTGAGTACGAGCAGTACTTC.

For this clonotype: This may arise from a read error, as a much more abundant clone is one base away. V gene TRBV28 combines with J gene TRBJ2-7; the D is unclear. The V gene's germline CDR1 is MDHEN and CDR2 SYDVKM. Trimming took off 6 bases at V and 2 bases at J, with 5 bases between the two ends. This CDR3 has 11 residues. The CDR3 sequence is CASSKTYEQYF. In DNA, the CDR3 is TGTGCCAGCAGCAAAACCTACGAGCAGTACTTC. The full variable domain, its missing parts supplied by reference TRBV28 and TRBJ2-7, is DVKVTQSSRYLVKRTGEKVFLECVQDMDHENMFWYRQDPGLGLRLIYFSYDVKMKEKGDIPEGYSVSREKKERFSLILESASTNQTSMYLCASSKTYEQYFGPGTRLTVT.

This clonotype was picked up many times. The J gene is TRBJ2-5, the V gene TRBV20-1; D remains ambiguous. From germline, CDR1 is DFQATT and CDR2 SNEGSKA (reference sequence). V was shortened by 1 base and J by 5 bases, with 5 bases between the two germline ends. The CDR3 has 11 residues. CDR3 amino acids: CSARVMETQYF. The DNA of the CDR3 is TGCAGTGCTAGAGTGATGGAGACCCAGTACTTC.

In this sample, this clonotype turned up many times. This chain joins TRBV6-5 and TRBJ2-1, with D uncertain. The CDR3 sequence is 15 residues long. Trimming shortened V by 6 bases and J by 0 bases, and 12 bases separated the two germline ends. The germline V gene has CDR1 MNHEY and CDR2 SVGAGI. The DNA for the CDR3 is TGTGCCAGCAGCATTCGGGTGAGCTCCTACAATGAGCAGTTCTTC. Protein: CASSIRVSSYNEQFF.

A note on this clonotype: One end of the junction is discordant with germline, which a read error may explain. The chain employs TRBV20-1 and TRBJ1-1, with 7 positions matching TRBD1. Germline V CDR1 and CDR2: DFQATT, SNEGSKA (reference sequence). This CDR3 comprises 13 residues. CDR3 residues: CSAPPSDLRGSAF. For the CDR3, the DNA is TGCAGTGCGCCTCCCAGTGACCTCAGGGGGTCGGCCTTT.

Of note for this clonotype: Relative to the germline gene, one junction end is altered; a read error may explain this. The chain is built from TRBV10-2 and TRBJ2-2; 9 bases line up with TRBD1. Germline-derived CDR1 and CDR2 are WSHSY and SAAADI. The CDR3 loop spans 15 amino acids. CDR3 sequence: CASSRRTGASGELFF. CDR3 DNA: TGTGCCAGCAGTCGTCGGACAGGGGCTAGCGGGGAGCTGTTTTTT.

This clonotype was detected ten times or more. One junction end disagrees with the germline gene, perhaps due to a read error. The chain couples TRBV11-2 to TRBJ2-7; TRBD2 aligns across 8 bases. The CDR3 runs 14 residues. Germline lookup yields CDR1 SGHAT and CDR2 FQNNGV. CDR3 sequence reads: CASSQTGGSFSVGF. Written as DNA, the CDR3 is TGTGCCAGCAGCCAAACGGGAGGGAGTTTTTCCGTAGGCTTC.